This T cell receptor (beta chain) was retrieved from a study of cytomegalovirus exposure and HLA in healthy donors. The CDR3 has 14 amino acids. V was clipped by 4 bases and J by 0 bases; unmatched bases: 3. Germline values: CDR1 SGHTS, CDR2 YDEGEE. Healthy bone marrow donors made up the cohort. PCR used 60 Vbeta primers and 13 Jbeta primers. Measured with immunoSEQ multiplex PCR; TCRdb has only the in-frame clones, and not every one. Its listing shows 95,000 to 150,000 clones. The sequence was collected from a man between 18 and 35 years old in good health and CMV-seronegative. The V call is TRBV5-8, the J call TRBJ2-7; 8 nucleotides agree with TRBD1. Source material: PBMCs. CDR3 sequence: CASSDRGGSYEQYF. The CDR3 region has the DNA TGTGCCAGCAGCGACAGGGGTGGCTCCTACGAGCAGTACTTC.